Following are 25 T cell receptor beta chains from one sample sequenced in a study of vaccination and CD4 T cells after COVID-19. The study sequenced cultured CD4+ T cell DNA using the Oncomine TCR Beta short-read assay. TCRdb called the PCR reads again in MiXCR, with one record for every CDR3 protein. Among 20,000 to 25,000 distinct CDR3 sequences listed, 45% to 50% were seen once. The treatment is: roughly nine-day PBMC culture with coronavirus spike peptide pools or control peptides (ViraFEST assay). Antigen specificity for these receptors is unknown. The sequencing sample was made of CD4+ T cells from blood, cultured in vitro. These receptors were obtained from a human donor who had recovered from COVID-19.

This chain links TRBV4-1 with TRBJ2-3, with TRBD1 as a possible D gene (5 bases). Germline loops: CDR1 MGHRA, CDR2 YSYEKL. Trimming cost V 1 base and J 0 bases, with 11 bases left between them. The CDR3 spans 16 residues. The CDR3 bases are TGCGCCAGCAGCCAAGTTCAGGGTGCTAGCACAGATACGCAGTATTTT. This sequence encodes CASSQVQGASTDTQYF.

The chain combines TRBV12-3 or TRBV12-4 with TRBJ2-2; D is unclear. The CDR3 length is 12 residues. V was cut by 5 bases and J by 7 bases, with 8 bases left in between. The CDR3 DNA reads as TGTGCCAGCAGTCGAGACGGCGGGGAGCTGTTTTTT. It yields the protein CASSRDGGELFF.

This CDR3 is CASSQGGFQETQYF. The CDR3 bases are TGTGCCAGCAGCCAAGGCGGCTTTCAAGAGACCCAGTACTTC. This chain connects TRBV3-1 to TRBJ2-5; D is ambiguous. V lost 1 base, J lost 2 bases, and 8 bases lay in between. CDR1 and CDR2 from the germline V gene are LGHDT and YNNKEL (reference sequence). CDR3 length: 14 amino acids.

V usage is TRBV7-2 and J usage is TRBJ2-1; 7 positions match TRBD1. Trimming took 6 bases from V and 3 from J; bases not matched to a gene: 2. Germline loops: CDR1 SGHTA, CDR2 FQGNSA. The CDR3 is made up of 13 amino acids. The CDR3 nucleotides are TGTGCCAGCAGTCGGGACAGCTACAATGAGCAGTTCTTC. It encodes CASSRDSYNEQFF. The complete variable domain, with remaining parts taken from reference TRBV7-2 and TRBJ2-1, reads GAGVSQSPSNKVTEKGKDVELRCDPISGHTALYWYRQSLGQGLEFLIYFQGNSAPDKSGLPSDRFSAERTGGSVSTLTIQRTQQEDSAVYLCASSRDSYNEQFFGPGTRLTVL.

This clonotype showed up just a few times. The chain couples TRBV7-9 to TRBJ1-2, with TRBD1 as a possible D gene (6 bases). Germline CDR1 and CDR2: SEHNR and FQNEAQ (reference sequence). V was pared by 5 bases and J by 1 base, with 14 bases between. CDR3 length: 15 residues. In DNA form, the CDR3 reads TGTGCCAGCAGCGTGGGACAAGGGGATAACTATGGCTACACCTTC. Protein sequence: CASSVGQGDNYGYTF.

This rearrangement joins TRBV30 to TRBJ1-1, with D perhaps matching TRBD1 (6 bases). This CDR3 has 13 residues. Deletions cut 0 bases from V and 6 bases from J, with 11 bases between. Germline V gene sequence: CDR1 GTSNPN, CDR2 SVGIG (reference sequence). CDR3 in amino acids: CAWSVPRGPEAFF. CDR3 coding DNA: TGTGCCTGGAGTGTACCCAGGGGACCTGAAGCTTTCTTT.

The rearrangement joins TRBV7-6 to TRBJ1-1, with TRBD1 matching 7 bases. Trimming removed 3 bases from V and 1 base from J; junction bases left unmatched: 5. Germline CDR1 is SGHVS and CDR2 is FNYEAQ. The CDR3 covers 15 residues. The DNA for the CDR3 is TGTGCCAGCAGCTTCTCAACAGGGGCGAACACTGAAGCTTTCTTT. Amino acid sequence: CASSFSTGANTEAFF.

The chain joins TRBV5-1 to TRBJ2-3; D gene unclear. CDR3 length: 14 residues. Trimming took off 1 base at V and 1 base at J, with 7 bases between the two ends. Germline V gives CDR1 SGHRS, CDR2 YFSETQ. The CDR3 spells CASSLNLGTDTQYF. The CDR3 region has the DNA TGCGCCAGCAGCTTGAATCTGGGCACAGATACGCAGTATTTT.

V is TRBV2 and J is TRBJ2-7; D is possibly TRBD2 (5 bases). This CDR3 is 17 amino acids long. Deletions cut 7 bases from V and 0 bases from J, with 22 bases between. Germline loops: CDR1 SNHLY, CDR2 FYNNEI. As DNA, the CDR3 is TGTGCCAGCACCACCACACCTCCGGGAACGAGCTCCTACGAGCAGTACTTC. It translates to CASTTTPPGTSSYEQYF.

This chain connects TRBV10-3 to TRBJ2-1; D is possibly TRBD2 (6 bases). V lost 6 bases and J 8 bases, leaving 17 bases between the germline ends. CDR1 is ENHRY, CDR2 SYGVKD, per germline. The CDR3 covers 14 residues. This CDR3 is CAIREEGRTYEQFF. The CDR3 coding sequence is TGTGCCATCAGGGAGGAGGGCCGAACGTATGAGCAGTTCTTC.

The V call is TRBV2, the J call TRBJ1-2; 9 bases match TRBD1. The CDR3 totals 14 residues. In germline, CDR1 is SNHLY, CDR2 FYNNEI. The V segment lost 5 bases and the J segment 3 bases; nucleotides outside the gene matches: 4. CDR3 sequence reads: CASSRDREDYGYTF. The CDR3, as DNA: TGTGCCAGCAGTAGGGACAGGGAGGACTATGGCTACACCTTC.

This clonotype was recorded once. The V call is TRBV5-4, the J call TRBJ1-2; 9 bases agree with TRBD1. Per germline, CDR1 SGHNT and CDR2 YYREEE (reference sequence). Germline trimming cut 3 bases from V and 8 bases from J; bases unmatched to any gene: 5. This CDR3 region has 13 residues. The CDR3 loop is CASSSYRGQGYTF. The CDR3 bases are TGTGCCAGCAGCTCCTACAGGGGGCAGGGCTACACCTTC.

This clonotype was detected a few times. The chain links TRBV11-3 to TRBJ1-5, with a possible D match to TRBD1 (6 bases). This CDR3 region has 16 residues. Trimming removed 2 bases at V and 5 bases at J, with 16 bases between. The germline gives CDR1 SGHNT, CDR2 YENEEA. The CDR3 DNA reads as TGTGCCAGCAGCTTATTAATGACAGGCCGGTATCAGCCCCAGCATTTT. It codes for CASSLLMTGRYQPQHF. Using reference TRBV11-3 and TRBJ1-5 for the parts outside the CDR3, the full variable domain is EAGVVQSPRYKIIEKKQPVAFWCNPISGHNTLYWYLQNLGQGPELLIRYENEEAVDDSQLPKDRFSAERLKGVDSTLKIQPAELGDSAVYLCASSLLMTGRYQPQHFGDGTRLSIL.

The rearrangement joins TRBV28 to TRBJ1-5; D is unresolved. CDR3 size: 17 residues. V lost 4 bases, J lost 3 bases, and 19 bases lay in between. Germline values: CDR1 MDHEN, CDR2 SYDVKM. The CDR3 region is CASSSSPNSDSNQPQHF. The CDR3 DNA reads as TGTGCCAGCAGTTCATCACCCAACTCTGATTCCAATCAGCCCCAGCATTTT.

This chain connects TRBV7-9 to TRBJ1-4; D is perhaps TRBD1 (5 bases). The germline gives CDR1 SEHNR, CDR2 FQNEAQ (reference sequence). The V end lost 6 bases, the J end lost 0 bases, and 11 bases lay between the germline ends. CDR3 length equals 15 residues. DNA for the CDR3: TGTGCCAGCAGGAGGGGTGATGCAACTAATGAAAAACTGTTTTTT. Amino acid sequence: CASRRGDATNEKLFF. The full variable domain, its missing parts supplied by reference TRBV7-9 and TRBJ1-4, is DTGVSQNPRHKITKRGQNVTFRCDPISEHNRLYWYRQTLGQGPEFLTYFQNEAQLEKSRLLSDRFSAERPKGSFSTLEIQRTEQGDSAMYLCASRRGDATNEKLFFGSGTQLSVL.

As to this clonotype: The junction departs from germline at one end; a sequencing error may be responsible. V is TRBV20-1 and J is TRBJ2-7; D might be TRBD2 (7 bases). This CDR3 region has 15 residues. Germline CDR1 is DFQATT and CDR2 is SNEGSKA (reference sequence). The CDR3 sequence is CSVRDEGGGSYEQYF. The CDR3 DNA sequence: TGCAGTGTTAGAGATGAAGGGGGGGGCTCCTACGAGCAGTACTTC.

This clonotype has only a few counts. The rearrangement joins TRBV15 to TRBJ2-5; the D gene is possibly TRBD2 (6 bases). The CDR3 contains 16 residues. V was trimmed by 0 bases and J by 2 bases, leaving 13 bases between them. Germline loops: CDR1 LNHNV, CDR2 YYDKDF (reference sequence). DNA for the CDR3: TGTGCCACCAGCAGAGACGGTAGCGGCGCTCAAGAGACCCAGTACTTC. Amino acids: CATSRDGSGAQETQYF.

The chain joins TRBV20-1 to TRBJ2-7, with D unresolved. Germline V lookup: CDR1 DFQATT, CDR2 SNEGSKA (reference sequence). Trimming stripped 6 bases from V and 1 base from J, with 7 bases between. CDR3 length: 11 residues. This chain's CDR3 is CSAAGSYEQYF. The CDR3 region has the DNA TGCAGTGCCGCAGGTTCCTACGAGCAGTACTTC.

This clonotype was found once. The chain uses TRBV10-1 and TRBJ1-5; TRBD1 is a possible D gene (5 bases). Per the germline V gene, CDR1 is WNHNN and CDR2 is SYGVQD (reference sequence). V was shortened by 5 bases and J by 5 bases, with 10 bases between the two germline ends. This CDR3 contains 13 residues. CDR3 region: CASSKGPYQPQHF. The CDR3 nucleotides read TGCGCCAGCAGTAAGGGGCCCTATCAGCCCCAGCATTTT.

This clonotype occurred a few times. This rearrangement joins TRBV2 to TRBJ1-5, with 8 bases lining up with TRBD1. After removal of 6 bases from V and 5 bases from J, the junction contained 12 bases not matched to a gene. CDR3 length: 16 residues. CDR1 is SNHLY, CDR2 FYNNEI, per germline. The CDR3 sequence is CASSSRGLGSHQPQHF. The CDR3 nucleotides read TGTGCCAGCAGCTCCAGGGGGCTGGGCTCTCATCAGCCCCAGCATTTT.

The CDR3 spells CASSLQGAGITGELFF. Here the CDR3 DNA reads TGTGCCAGCAGCCTACAGGGGGCCGGGATCACCGGGGAGCTGTTTTTT. The chain uses TRBV2 and TRBJ2-2, with 9 bases fitting TRBD1. This CDR3 has 16 amino acids. Germline lookup yields CDR1 SNHLY and CDR2 FYNNEI. Trimming at V came to 6 bases and at J to 4 bases, leaving 9 bases not matched to a gene.

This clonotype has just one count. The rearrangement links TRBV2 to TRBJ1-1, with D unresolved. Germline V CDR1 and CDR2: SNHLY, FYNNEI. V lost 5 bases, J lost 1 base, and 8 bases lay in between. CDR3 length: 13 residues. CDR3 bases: TGTGCCAGCAGTTGGCAGAAGAACACTGAAGCTTTCTTT. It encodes CASSWQKNTEAFF.

The DNA of the CDR3 is TGTGCCAGCAGTCACCAGGGTCGTCTTAGGTCTGGGGCCAACGTCCTGACTTTC. Amino acid sequence: CASSHQGRLRSGANVLTF. The V gene is TRBV6-2 or TRBV6-3, the J gene TRBJ2-6; weak D call: TRBD1 (5 bases). The CDR3 consists of 18 residues. In germline, CDR1 is MNHEY, CDR2 SVGEGT. V gave up 5 bases and J gave up 1 base, with 18 bases separating them.

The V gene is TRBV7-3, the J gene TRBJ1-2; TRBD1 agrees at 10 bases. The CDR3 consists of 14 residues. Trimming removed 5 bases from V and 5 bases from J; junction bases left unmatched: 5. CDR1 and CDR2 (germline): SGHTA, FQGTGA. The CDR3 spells CASSIPDRGYGYTF. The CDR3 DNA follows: TGTGCCAGCAGCATTCCGGACAGGGGGTATGGCTACACCTTC.

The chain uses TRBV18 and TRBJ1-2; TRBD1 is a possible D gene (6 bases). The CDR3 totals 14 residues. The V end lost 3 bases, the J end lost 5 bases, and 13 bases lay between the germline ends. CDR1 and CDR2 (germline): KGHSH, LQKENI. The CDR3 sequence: CASSPPGTQYGYTF. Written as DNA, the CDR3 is TGTGCCAGCTCACCTCCCGGGACACAATATGGCTACACCTTC.